Listed below are T cell receptor beta chains from one sample, sequenced in a study of blood T cell repertoires in COVID-19. Here immunoSEQ multiplex PCR was the method, and the copy in TCRdb shows in-frame clones only, minus some. Found here are about 350,000 clones, 85% to 90% of them singletons; the top ten hold just over 1%. Sequencing input: PBMCs or T cells enriched from blood (not recorded which). All receptors come from a woman in her thirties who had been exposed to COVID-19. Both conserved end residues are part of each CDR3. The D gene is left open where the match is weak. Rows may omit the clone size; those that give it use once, few, many or a size class.

J gene: TRBJ2-2; V gene: TRBV28; clone size: .; D gene: .; CDR3 DNA: TGTGCCAGCAGTGAGGGAGGAGGTCATTACACCGGGGAGCTGTTTTTT; CDR3 protein: CASSEGGGHYTGELFF
J gene: TRBJ2-1; V gene: TRBV6-5; clone size: .; D gene: .; CDR3 DNA: TGTGCCAGCAGTAGAACAGGAGAATACAATGAGCAGTTCTTC; CDR3 protein: CASSRTGEYNEQFF
J gene: TRBJ1-5; V gene: TRBV28; clone size: .; D gene: .; CDR3 DNA: TGTGCCAGCAGGCAGGCGGGGCTCGGCAATCAGCCCCAGCATTTT; CDR3 protein: CASRQAGLGNQPQHF
J gene: TRBJ1-2; V gene: TRBV13; clone size: .; D gene: .; CDR3 DNA: TGTGCCAGCAGCTTAGCCTCTGGGCCCCCAGGCTATCTTAATGGCTACACCTTC; CDR3 protein: CASSLASGPPGYLNGYTF
J gene: TRBJ1-2; V gene: TRBV28; clone size: .; D gene: .; CDR3 DNA: TGTGCCAGCATACAACAGGGCTTCCATGGCTACACCTTC; CDR3 protein: CASIQQGFHGYTF
J gene: TRBJ2-7; V gene: TRBV7-2; clone size: few; D gene: .; CDR3 DNA: TGTGCCAGCAGCTCGGACTACCCGTCCTACGAGCAGTACTTC; CDR3 protein: CASSSDYPSYEQYF
J gene: TRBJ2-7; V gene: TRBV2; clone size: .; D gene: .; CDR3 DNA: TGTGCCAGCAGACCGGACACGGCCTACTACGAGCAGTACTTC; CDR3 protein: CASRPDTAYYEQYF
J gene: TRBJ2-5; V gene: TRBV19; clone size: .; D gene: .; CDR3 DNA: TGTGCCAGTAGTATGGGTTCCAGGGGACGGCCCTGGGAGACCCAGTACTTC; CDR3 protein: CASSMGSRGRPWETQYF
J gene: TRBJ1-2; V gene: TRBV5-1; clone size: .; D gene: .; CDR3 DNA: TGCGCCAGCAGCCCGGCTGGGGAGGTTAACTATGGCTACACCTTC; CDR3 protein: CASSPAGEVNYGYTF
J gene: TRBJ2-7; V gene: TRBV10-3; clone size: few; D gene: .; CDR3 DNA: TGTGCCATCAGTGACCAAAACGCCGGGACTTTCTCCTACGAGCAGTACTTC; CDR3 protein: CAISDQNAGTFSYEQYF
J gene: TRBJ2-3; V gene: TRBV5-1; clone size: .; D gene: TRBD2; CDR3 DNA: TGCGCCAGCAGCTGGGAGACTAGCGGAGGCACAGATACGCAGTATTTT; CDR3 protein: CASSWETSGGTDTQYF
J gene: TRBJ2-5; V gene: TRBV5-6; clone size: .; D gene: TRBD2; CDR3 DNA: TGTGCCAGCAGCTTGTTTTTGGGACTAGCGGTCGAAGAGACCCAGTACTTC; CDR3 protein: CASSLFLGLAVEETQYF
J gene: TRBJ1-2; V gene: TRBV5-1; clone size: .; D gene: .; CDR3 DNA: TGCGCCAGCAGCCCGACGGACAGTTTATATGGCTACACCTTC; CDR3 protein: CASSPTDSLYGYTF
J gene: TRBJ1-1; V gene: TRBV5-1; clone size: once; D gene: TRBD1; CDR3 DNA: TGCGCCAGTGGGACAGGGGGTTACACTGAAGCTTTCTTT; CDR3 protein: CASGTGGYTEAFF
J gene: TRBJ1-4; V gene: TRBV2; clone size: .; D gene: .; CDR3 DNA: TGTGCCAGCAGTGAATCCTTAGGGAGGTCCGCTAATGAAAAACTGTTTTTT; CDR3 protein: CASSESLGRSANEKLFF
J gene: TRBJ1-6; V gene: TRBV19; clone size: .; D gene: .; CDR3 DNA: TGTGCCAGCACCTTCCAAGGGGATTCACCCCTCCACTTT; CDR3 protein: CASTFQGDSPLHF
J gene: TRBJ2-7; V gene: TRBV18; clone size: once; D gene: TRBD2; CDR3 DNA: TGTGCCAGCTCCCCCCTGGGTTTGATTGGCGGGAGTTCCTACGAGCAGTACTTC; CDR3 protein: CASSPLGLIGGSSYEQYF
J gene: TRBJ2-1; V gene: TRBV14; clone size: once; D gene: .; CDR3 DNA: TGTGCCAGCAGCCTGGTGTCAGGGTCAAATGAGCAGTTCTTC; CDR3 protein: CASSLVSGSNEQFF
J gene: TRBJ2-2; V gene: TRBV9; clone size: .; D gene: TRBD2; CDR3 DNA: TGTGCCAGCAGCGTAGGAGGTCTAGCGGGGCCGAACACCGGGGAGCTGTTTTTT; CDR3 protein: CASSVGGLAGPNTGELFF
J gene: TRBJ1-4; V gene: TRBV5-6; clone size: .; D gene: .; CDR3 DNA: TGTGCCAGCAGCTCGCTAGACCGGGATGAAAAACTGTTTTTT; CDR3 protein: CASSSLDRDEKLFF
J gene: TRBJ1-4; V gene: TRBV28; clone size: .; D gene: .; CDR3 DNA: TGTGCCAGCAGTCTGGTGGGGCTTGGGACTAATGAAAAACTGTTTTTT; CDR3 protein: CASSLVGLGTNEKLFF
J gene: TRBJ2-7; V gene: TRBV6-4; clone size: .; D gene: .; CDR3 DNA: TGTGCCAGCAGCCGAGAGCGTTCCTACGAGCAGTACTTC; CDR3 protein: CASSRERSYEQYF
J gene: TRBJ2-7; V gene: TRBV28; clone size: once; D gene: .; CDR3 DNA: TGTGCCAGCAGTTTAAGGGGGACCTTGTCCTACGAGCAGTACTTC; CDR3 protein: CASSLRGTLSYEQYF
J gene: TRBJ2-7; V gene: TRBV7-9; clone size: few; D gene: .; CDR3 DNA: TGTGCCAGCAGCTTACCGACTAACACCGAGCAGTACTTC; CDR3 protein: CASSLPTNTEQYF
J gene: TRBJ2-7; V gene: TRBV7-3; clone size: .; D gene: TRBD1; CDR3 DNA: TGTGCCAGCAGCCTGACAGGGTTCAACGAGCAGTACTTC; CDR3 protein: CASSLTGFNEQYF
J gene: TRBJ2-2; V gene: TRBV25-1; clone size: .; D gene: TRBD2; CDR3 DNA: TGTGCCACACAACTAGCGGGAGTAGTCACCGGGGAGCTGTTTTTT; CDR3 protein: CATQLAGVVTGELFF
J gene: TRBJ1-4; V gene: TRBV28; clone size: .; D gene: .; CDR3 DNA: TGTGCCAGCAGATCACAGGGAATTGAAAAACTGTTTTTT; CDR3 protein: CASRSQGIEKLFF
J gene: TRBJ1-5; V gene: TRBV30; clone size: once; D gene: TRBD1; CDR3 DNA: TGTGCCTGGAGTGGGGGGACAGGGATCAATCAGCCCCAGCATTTT; CDR3 protein: CAWSGGTGINQPQHF
J gene: TRBJ2-7; V gene: TRBV28; clone size: .; D gene: .; CDR3 DNA: TGTGCCAGCAGGACAGGACCGAATACGGGCGAGCAGTACTTC; CDR3 protein: CASRTGPNTGEQYF
J gene: TRBJ2-1; V gene: TRBV2; clone size: .; D gene: .; CDR3 DNA: TGTGCCAGCAGTGCCGACAGGCTTTCGGCCTACAATGAGCAGTTCTTC; CDR3 protein: CASSADRLSAYNEQFF
J gene: TRBJ1-2; V gene: TRBV5-1; clone size: .; D gene: TRBD1; CDR3 DNA: TGCGCCAGCAGCCTGGACAGGGGGGGCCTCTATGGCTACACCTTC; CDR3 protein: CASSLDRGGLYGYTF
J gene: TRBJ2-7; V gene: TRBV9; clone size: .; D gene: TRBD1; CDR3 DNA: TGTGCCAGCAGCCCTCACGGGACAGGGACTTTCTCCTACGAGCAGTACTTC; CDR3 protein: CASSPHGTGTFSYEQYF
J gene: TRBJ1-2; V gene: TRBV12-3/TRBV12-4; clone size: .; D gene: .; CDR3 DNA: TGTGCCAGCAGTTTACAGGGATACGGCTACACCTTC; CDR3 protein: CASSLQGYGYTF
J gene: TRBJ2-1; V gene: TRBV28; clone size: .; D gene: .; CDR3 DNA: TGTGCCAGCAGTCCCCCGGGGACCTACAATGAGCAGTTCTTC; CDR3 protein: CASSPPGTYNEQFF
J gene: TRBJ1-5; V gene: TRBV2; clone size: .; D gene: TRBD1; CDR3 DNA: TGTGCCAGCAGTGAATACAGGGGGGGACAGCCCCAGCATTTT; CDR3 protein: CASSEYRGGQPQHF
J gene: TRBJ2-2; V gene: TRBV7-6; clone size: .; D gene: .; CDR3 DNA: TGTGCCAGCAGCTTAGGCGCAGGGTTGCCCGGGGAGCTGTTTTTT; CDR3 protein: CASSLGAGLPGELFF
J gene: TRBJ1-4; V gene: TRBV7-3; clone size: once; D gene: TRBD1; CDR3 DNA: TGTGCCAGAGGCGGTTGGGGACAGAGTAATGAAAAACTGTTTTTT; CDR3 protein: CARGGWGQSNEKLFF
J gene: TRBJ1-1; V gene: TRBV7-8; clone size: .; D gene: .; CDR3 DNA: TGTGCCAGCAGCTTCTTTTCTGAAGCTTTCTTT; CDR3 protein: CASSFFSEAFF
J gene: TRBJ1-1; V gene: TRBV19; clone size: .; D gene: .; CDR3 DNA: TGTGCCAGTACGGGGGGGCTTGGCACTGAAGCTTTCTTT; CDR3 protein: CASTGGLGTEAFF
J gene: TRBJ1-2; V gene: TRBV9; clone size: .; D gene: .; CDR3 DNA: TGTGCCAGCAGCGTAGATTCCGCGGGCGTTAACTATGGCTACACCTTC; CDR3 protein: CASSVDSAGVNYGYTF
J gene: TRBJ2-2; V gene: TRBV7-8; clone size: once; D gene: .; CDR3 DNA: TGTGCCAGCACCTTGCCCGGACACGCTAACACCGGGGAGCTGTTTTTT; CDR3 protein: CASTLPGHANTGELFF
J gene: TRBJ1-5; V gene: TRBV7-8; clone size: once; D gene: .; CDR3 DNA: TGTGCCAGCAGCTTAGTGGGCCTTACTTCAGACAATCAGCCCCAGCATTTT; CDR3 protein: CASSLVGLTSDNQPQHF
J gene: TRBJ2-7; V gene: TRBV6-5; clone size: .; D gene: TRBD2; CDR3 DNA: TGTGCCAGCCGGAGGGGTAGCGGGACCTACGAGCAGTACTTC; CDR3 protein: CASRRGSGTYEQYF
J gene: TRBJ2-2; V gene: TRBV28; clone size: .; D gene: .; CDR3 DNA: TGTGCCAGCAGTTTGTCGGAGCCGAACACCGGGGAGCTGTTTTTT; CDR3 protein: CASSLSEPNTGELFF
J gene: TRBJ2-7; V gene: TRBV5-4; clone size: .; D gene: .; CDR3 DNA: TGTGCCAGCAGCTTGGATGTCACAGCCGAGCAGTACTTC; CDR3 protein: CASSLDVTAEQYF
J gene: TRBJ2-1; V gene: TRBV5-1; clone size: .; D gene: .; CDR3 DNA: TGCGCCAGCAGCGATACCTCTAGCCGTAGGCATGAGCAGTTCTTC; CDR3 protein: CASSDTSSRRHEQFF
J gene: TRBJ2-3; V gene: TRBV18; clone size: .; D gene: TRBD2; CDR3 DNA: TGTGCCAGCTCACCACCTACGGGACTAGCGACAGATACGCAGTATTTT; CDR3 protein: CASSPPTGLATDTQYF
J gene: TRBJ1-5; V gene: TRBV19; clone size: .; D gene: .; CDR3 DNA: TGTGCCAGTAGTCCCCGGACAGCCTTTAGCAATCAGCCCCAGCATTTT; CDR3 protein: CASSPRTAFSNQPQHF
J gene: TRBJ2-7; V gene: TRBV6-6; clone size: .; D gene: .; CDR3 DNA: TGTGCCAGCAGTTACGGGCACAACTACGAGCAGTACTTC; CDR3 protein: CASSYGHNYEQYF
J gene: TRBJ2-3; V gene: TRBV5-1; clone size: .; D gene: .; CDR3 DNA: TGCGCCAGCAGCTTACAGGCCCTAGGCACAGATACGCAGTATTTT; CDR3 protein: CASSLQALGTDTQYF
J gene: TRBJ1-2; V gene: TRBV7-3; clone size: .; D gene: TRBD1; CDR3 DNA: TGTGCCAGCAGCTTGGACAGGGGGATTGATGGCTACACCTTC; CDR3 protein: CASSLDRGIDGYTF
J gene: TRBJ1-1; V gene: TRBV2; clone size: .; D gene: .; CDR3 DNA: TGTGCCAGCAGTTCTACCGGGACTACTGAAGCTTTCTTT; CDR3 protein: CASSSTGTTEAFF
J gene: TRBJ1-6; V gene: TRBV27; clone size: .; D gene: TRBD1; CDR3 DNA: TGTGCCAGCAGTTCCCAGACAGGGTCCAATAATTCACCCCTCCACTTT; CDR3 protein: CASSSQTGSNNSPLHF
J gene: TRBJ2-3; V gene: TRBV11-3; clone size: .; D gene: TRBD2; CDR3 DNA: TGTGCCAGCAGCCCGACGCGGGAGGGGGTGCAGTATTTT; CDR3 protein: CASSPTREGVQYF
J gene: TRBJ1-1; V gene: TRBV15; clone size: .; D gene: .; CDR3 DNA: TGTGCCACCAGCAGAGAACAGGCGGAAGCTTTCTTT; CDR3 protein: CATSREQAEAFF